The clone carrying this T cell receptor (beta chain) was seen repeatedly, ten times or more. Its antigen remains unknown. Central memory, naive, regulatory and stem cell-like memory CD4+ cells were sorted by CD45RO/CCR7/CD25/CD127/CD95/CD27. The data stem from a study of beta chain features in type 1 diabetes. Study summary: When patients were set against healthy donors, age, gender and cell yields were similar. In all, around 110,000,000 sorted cells from all samples were analyzed. Broader study findings: Patients with Type 1 diabetes showed moderately but significantly shorter TCRB CDR3s in all four CD4+ subsets. There were fewer insertions and more deletions at the VDJ junctions of type 1 diabetes patients.

The CDR3 is 15 residues long. Germline lookup yields CDR1 MNHEY and CDR2 SMNVEV (reference sequence). After removal of 3 bases from V and 9 bases from J, the junction contained 7 bases not matched to a gene. The investigators reverse transcribed all of the isolated RNA, so they sequenced expressed TCRB transcripts. Only in-frame clones appear in the TCRdb table, and some are missing; sequencing was by immunoSEQ multiplex PCR. The data show over 150,000 clones, approximately 7.9% seen once. The TCR was taken from a man aged 18 to 29 with type 1 diabetes. The chain uses TRBV27 and TRBJ2-1; TRBD2 matches 11 bases. Sequencing was done on a sample of central memory CD4+ T cells from blood. The CDR3 sequence: CASSFLSGGGSEQFF. The CDR3 coding sequence is TGTGCCAGCAGTTTTCTTAGCGGGGGGGGTTCTGAGCAGTTCTTC.